These T cell receptor beta chains were read from a single sample in a study of CD8 T cells in ankylosing spondylitis. TCRdb redid the calling of the 5' RACE reads with MiXCR, one entry per CDR3 protein. The sample lists fewer than 550,000 distinct CDR3 sequences, about 5.7% seen once, with under 4.5% in the top ten. Sequenced input: blood, either unsorted or a sorted T cell fraction (not recorded which). Receptors were obtained from a male donor with ankylosing spondylitis. The CDR3 runs from the conserved cysteine through the conserved F or W. Each record gives: V gene, clone size, CDR3 protein. Clone sizes are given selectively: once, few, many, or a class where the clone is expanded.

V: TRBV25-1; size: .; CDR3: CASSEPVGGSRSHEQFF
V: TRBV20-1; size: .; CDR3: CSARDPGTPQCF
V: TRBV12-3/TRBV12-4; size: many; CDR3: CASSPPRRTKTKNIQYF
V: TRBV5-1; size: few; CDR3: CASKTQGSNEQYF
V: TRBV4-3; size: many; CDR3: CASSPRQGVNYGYTF
V: TRBV7-3; size: many; CDR3: CASSILASSTDTQYF
V: TRBV12-3/TRBV12-4; size: many; CDR3: CASSLAAEQFF
V: TRBV7-9; size: .; CDR3: CASSLHANYGYTF
V: TRBV6-2/TRBV6-3; size: many; CDR3: CASSYSMGYGNQPQHF
V: TRBV6-5; size: .; CDR3: CASSYSGTPNEKLFF
V: TRBV20-1; size: many; CDR3: CSARDRIAGQETQYF
V: TRBV6-1; size: few; CDR3: CASSVPDRGLNQPQHF
V: TRBV7-2; size: many; CDR3: CASSLGAQVNIQYF
V: TRBV12-3/TRBV12-4; size: many; CDR3: CASSTPGEQFF
V: TRBV24-1; size: many; CDR3: CATSDSGSTDTQYF
V: TRBV6-4; size: many; CDR3: CASSELAGSTDTQYF
V: TRBV4-3; size: many; CDR3: CASSRRITGTRGSSYEQYF
V: TRBV6-2/TRBV6-3; size: many; CDR3: CASSSGAIVDEQYF
V: TRBV9; size: many; CDR3: CASSPGPGGYEQYF
V: TRBV20-1; size: many; CDR3: CSASQEHTDTQYF
V: TRBV29-1; size: many; CDR3: CSARTPSSYEQYF
V: TRBV6-5; size: many; CDR3: CASSATSRNTIYF
V: TRBV6-1; size: many; CDR3: CASSPRMGQGREQYF
V: TRBV5-1; size: many; CDR3: CASSWDREDGYTF
V: TRBV19; size: many; CDR3: CASIGQGAYNEQFF
V: TRBV20-1; size: many; CDR3: CSASPLGKAEAFF
V: TRBV5-1; size: many; CDR3: CASSGNYGYTF
V: TRBV28; size: many; CDR3: CASSFWEGTEAFF
V: TRBV20-1; size: many; CDR3: CSARVKTGRGETQYF